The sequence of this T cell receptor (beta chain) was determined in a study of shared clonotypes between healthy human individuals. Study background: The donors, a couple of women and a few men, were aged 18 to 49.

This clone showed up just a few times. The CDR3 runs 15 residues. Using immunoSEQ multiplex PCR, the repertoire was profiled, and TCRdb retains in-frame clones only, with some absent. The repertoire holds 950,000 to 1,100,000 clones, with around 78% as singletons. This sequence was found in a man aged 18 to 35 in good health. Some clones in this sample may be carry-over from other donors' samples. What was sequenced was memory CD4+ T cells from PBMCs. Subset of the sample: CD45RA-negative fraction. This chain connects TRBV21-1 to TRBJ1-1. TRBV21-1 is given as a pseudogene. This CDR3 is CASSTQGEGGTEAFF. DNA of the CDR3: TGTGCCAGCAGCACCCAGGGGGAGGGGGGAACTGAAGCTTTCTTT.